This T cell receptor beta chain was sequenced for a study of PD-1 blockade in classical Hodgkin lymphoma. Using immunoSEQ multiplex PCR, the repertoire was profiled, and TCRdb retains in-frame clones only, with some absent. In the table there are some 100,000 clones, approximately 92% of which are singletons. Study-wide findings and caveats: CD4+ but not CD8+ TCR diversity rose significantly by C4D1. Compared with healthy donors, newly diagnosed patients reportedly showed lower baseline TCR diversity.

Deletions cut 4 bases from V and 3 bases from J, with 15 bases between. Looked up from germline, CDR1 is SGHNT and CDR2 is YYREEE (reference sequence). This CDR3 spans 15 amino acids. Turning to this clone: Antigen unknown.

All patients experienced relapse after autologous stem cell transplantation, and brentuximab vedotin exposure was variable. Best overall response was complete response, partial response or progressive disease in these relapsed/refractory classical Hodgkin lymphoma patients. This rearrangement joins TRBV5-4 to TRBJ2-3; D might be TRBD2 (6 bases). This TCR came from a human donor with classical Hodgkin lymphoma. The input for sequencing was peripheral blood mononuclear cells (PBMCs), taken at baseline. The CDR3 reads CASSLTRGGTDTQYF. CDR3 DNA sequence: TGTGCCAGCAGCCTTACAAGGGGAGGAACAGATACGCAGTATTTT.